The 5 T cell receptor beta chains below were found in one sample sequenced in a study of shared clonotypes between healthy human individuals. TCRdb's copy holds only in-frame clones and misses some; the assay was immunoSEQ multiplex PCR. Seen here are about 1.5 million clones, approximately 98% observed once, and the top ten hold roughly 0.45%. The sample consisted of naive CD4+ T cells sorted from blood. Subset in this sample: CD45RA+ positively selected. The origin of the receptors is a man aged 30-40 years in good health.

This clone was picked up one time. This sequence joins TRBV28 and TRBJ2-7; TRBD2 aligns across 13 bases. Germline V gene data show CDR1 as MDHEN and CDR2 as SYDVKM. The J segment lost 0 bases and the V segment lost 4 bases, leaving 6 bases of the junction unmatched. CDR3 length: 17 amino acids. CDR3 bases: TGTGCCAGCAGTTACCCGGGACTAGCGGGGAGCTCCTACGAGCAGTACTTC. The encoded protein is CASSYPGLAGSSYEQYF.

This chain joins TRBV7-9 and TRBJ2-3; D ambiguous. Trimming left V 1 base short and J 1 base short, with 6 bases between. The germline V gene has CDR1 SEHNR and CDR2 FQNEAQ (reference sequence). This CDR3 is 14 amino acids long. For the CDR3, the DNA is TGTGCCAGCAGCTTAGGCAGTCGCACAGATACGCAGTATTTT. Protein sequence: CASSLGSRTDTQYF.

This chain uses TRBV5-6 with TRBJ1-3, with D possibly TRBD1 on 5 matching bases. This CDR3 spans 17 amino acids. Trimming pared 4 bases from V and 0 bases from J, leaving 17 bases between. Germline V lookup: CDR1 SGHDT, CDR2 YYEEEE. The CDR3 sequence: CASSPYWGINSGNTIYF. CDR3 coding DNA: TGTGCCAGCAGCCCCTACTGGGGGATCAACTCTGGAAACACCATATATTTT.

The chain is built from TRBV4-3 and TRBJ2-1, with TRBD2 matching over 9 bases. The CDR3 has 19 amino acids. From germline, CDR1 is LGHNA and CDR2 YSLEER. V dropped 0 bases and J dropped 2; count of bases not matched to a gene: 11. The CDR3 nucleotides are TGCGCCAGCAGCCAAGATACACGCTCTAGCGGGGCAACCTACAATGAGCAGTTCTTC. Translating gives CASSQDTRSSGATYNEQFF.

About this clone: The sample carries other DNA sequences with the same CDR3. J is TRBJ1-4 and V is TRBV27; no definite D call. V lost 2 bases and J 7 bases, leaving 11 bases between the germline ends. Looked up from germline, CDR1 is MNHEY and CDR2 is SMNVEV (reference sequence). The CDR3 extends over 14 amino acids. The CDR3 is CASSLQGLGEKLFF. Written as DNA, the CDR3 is TGTGCCAGCAGTTTACAAGGGTTGGGTGAAAAACTGTTTTTT.